What follows describes a single T cell receptor beta chain. No antigen is known for it. The record originates from a study of T cell responses to AZD1222 COVID-19 vaccine. Study-wide results and limits: Mapped onto spike, vaccine-associated CD4 TCRs spanned it and were dominant at 160-218 and 743-854. It was only 6 or 7 AZD1222 recipients who were seropositive at baseline.

This CDR3 has 15 amino acids. V lost 4 bases and J lost 1; bases outside the gene matches: 5. Per germline, CDR1 MDHEN and CDR2 SYDVKM. The data were produced by immunoSEQ multiplex PCR, yet TCRdb's version contains in-frame clones alone and is incomplete. The sample has some 170,000 clones; approximately 90% are singletons. The chain couples TRBV28 to TRBJ1-1; 8 nucleotides agree with TRBD1. The material was peripheral blood, obtained 28 days after the second dose of the MenACWY control vaccine. The TCR originated in an adult who received the MenACWY meningococcal vaccine as a control. CDR3 sequence reads: CASSSRTGWNTEAFF. The CDR3, as DNA: TGTGCCAGCAGTTCTCGGACAGGGTGGAACACTGAAGCTTTCTTT.